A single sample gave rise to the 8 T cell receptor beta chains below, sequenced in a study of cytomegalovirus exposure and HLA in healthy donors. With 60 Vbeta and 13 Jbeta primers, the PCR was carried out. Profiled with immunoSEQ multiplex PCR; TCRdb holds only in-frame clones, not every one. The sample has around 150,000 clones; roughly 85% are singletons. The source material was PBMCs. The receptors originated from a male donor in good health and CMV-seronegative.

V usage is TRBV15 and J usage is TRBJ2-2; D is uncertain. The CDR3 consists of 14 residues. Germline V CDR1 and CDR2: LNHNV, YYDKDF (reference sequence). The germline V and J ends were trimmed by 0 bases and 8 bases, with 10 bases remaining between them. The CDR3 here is CATSRDFPGGELFF. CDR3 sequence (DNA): TGTGCCACCAGCAGAGATTTCCCCGGGGGGGAGCTGTTTTTT.

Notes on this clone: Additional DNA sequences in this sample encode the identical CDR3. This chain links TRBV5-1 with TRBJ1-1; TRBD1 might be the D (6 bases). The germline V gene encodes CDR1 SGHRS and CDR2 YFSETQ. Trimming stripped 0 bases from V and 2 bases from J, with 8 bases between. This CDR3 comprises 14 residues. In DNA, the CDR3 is TGCGCCAGCAGCTTGGAAGGGGGAAACACTGAAGCTTTCTTT. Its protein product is CASSLEGGNTEAFF.

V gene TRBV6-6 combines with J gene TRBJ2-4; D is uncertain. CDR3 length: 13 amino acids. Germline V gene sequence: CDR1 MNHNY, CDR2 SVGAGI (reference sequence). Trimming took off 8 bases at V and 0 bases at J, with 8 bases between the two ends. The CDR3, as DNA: TGTGCCAGCGGCACCTTAGCCAAAAACATTCAGTACTTC. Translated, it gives CASGTLAKNIQYF.

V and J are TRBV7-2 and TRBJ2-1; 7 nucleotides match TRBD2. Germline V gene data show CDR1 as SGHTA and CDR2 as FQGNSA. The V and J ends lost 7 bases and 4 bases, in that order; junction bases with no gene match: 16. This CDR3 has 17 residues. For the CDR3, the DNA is TGTGCCAGCAACCGGGGGGTGCTTCGGCGGCCATACAATGAGCAGTTCTTC. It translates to CASNRGVLRRPYNEQFF.

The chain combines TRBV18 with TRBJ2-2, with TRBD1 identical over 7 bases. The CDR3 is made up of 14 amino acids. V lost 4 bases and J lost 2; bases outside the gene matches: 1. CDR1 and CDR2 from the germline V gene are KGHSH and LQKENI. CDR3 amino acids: CASSRTGNTGELFF. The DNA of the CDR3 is TGTGCCAGCTCACGGACAGGAAACACCGGGGAGCTGTTTTTT.

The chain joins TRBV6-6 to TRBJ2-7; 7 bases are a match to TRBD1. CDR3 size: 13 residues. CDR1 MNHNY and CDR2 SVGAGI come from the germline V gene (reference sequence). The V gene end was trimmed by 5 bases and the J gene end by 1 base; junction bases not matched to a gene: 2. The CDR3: CASSGQVSYEQYF. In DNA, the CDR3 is TGTGCCAGCAGTGGACAGGTGTCCTACGAGCAGTACTTC.

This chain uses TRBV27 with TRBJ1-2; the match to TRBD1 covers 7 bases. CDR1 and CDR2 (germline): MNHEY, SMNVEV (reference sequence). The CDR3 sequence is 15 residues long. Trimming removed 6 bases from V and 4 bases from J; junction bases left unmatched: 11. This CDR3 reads CASRLDRQGIYGYTF. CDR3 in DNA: TGTGCCAGCAGGCTAGATAGACAGGGTATCTATGGCTACACCTTC.

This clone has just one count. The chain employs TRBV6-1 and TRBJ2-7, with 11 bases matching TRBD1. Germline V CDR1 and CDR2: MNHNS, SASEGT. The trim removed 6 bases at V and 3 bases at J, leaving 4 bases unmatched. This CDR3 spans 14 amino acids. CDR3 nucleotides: TGTGCCAGCAGGGTCGGGACAGGGGGCTACGAGCAGTACTTC. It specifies CASRVGTGGYEQYF.